The 30 T cell receptor beta chains below all came from one sample that was sequenced in a study of shared clonotypes between healthy human individuals. The table came from immunoSEQ multiplex PCR; TCRdb's copy has only in-frame clones and leaves some out. This table has a few hundred thousand clones, approximately 97% appearing once. The sequencing input was naive CD4+ T cells sorted from blood. The subset denotes: CD45RA+ positively selected. The receptors were gathered from a woman in her twenties or thirties in good health.

V usage is TRBV21-1 and J usage is TRBJ1-1. TRBV21-1 is a pseudogene segment. This CDR3 is built from 16 residues. DNA for the CDR3: TGTGCCAGCATTCTAAGAGGGGTTACAGTGAACACTGAAGCTTTCTTT. Its translation: CASILRGVTVNTEAFF.

This clone is a singleton in its sample. The J gene is TRBJ2-1, the V gene TRBV18; D is uncertain. CDR1 and CDR2 (germline): KGHSH, LQKENI. Trimming left V 3 bases short and J 0 bases short, with 12 bases between. This CDR3 has 16 amino acids. Here the CDR3 reads CASSPSARPSYNEQFF. The CDR3 bases are TGTGCCAGCTCACCTTCAGCGAGGCCCTCCTACAATGAGCAGTTCTTC.

The J gene is TRBJ2-2, the V gene TRBV5-1; D perhaps matches TRBD1 (5 bases). Per the germline V gene, CDR1 is SGHRS and CDR2 is YFSETQ. The V and J ends lost 0 bases and 4 bases respectively, with 10 bases between them. This CDR3 is built from 15 residues. The DNA for the CDR3 is TGCGCCAGCAGCTTGGGGCAGGGTATCACCGGGGAGCTGTTTTTT. This encodes CASSLGQGITGELFF.

The J gene is TRBJ1-4, the V gene TRBV11-2; 8 bases line up with TRBD1. The CDR3 has 14 amino acids. Germline V gene sequence: CDR1 SGHAT, CDR2 FQNNGV. V lost 1 base to trimming and J lost 8 bases; unmatched junction nucleotides: 3. CDR3 loop: CASSLVPGGEKLFF. In nucleotides, the CDR3 is TGTGCCAGCAGCTTAGTTCCAGGGGGCGAAAAACTGTTTTTT.

CDR3 coding DNA: TGTGCCAGTAGTCTAGGGGGGACCTACGAGCAGTACTTC. Its protein product is CASSLGGTYEQYF. The gene calls are TRBV19 and TRBJ2-7; D may match TRBD1 or TRBD2 (6 bases each). Germline V lookup: CDR1 LNHDA, CDR2 SQIVND (reference sequence). V lost 5 bases, J lost 2 bases, and 10 bases lay in between. The CDR3 extends over 13 amino acids.

This rearrangement joins TRBV28 to TRBJ2-2, with 9 bases matching TRBD2. The CDR3 loop spans 16 amino acids. The V gene's germline CDR1 is MDHEN and CDR2 SYDVKM. The J segment lost 4 bases and the V segment lost 5 bases, leaving 8 bases of the junction unmatched. The CDR3 nucleotides read TGTGCCAGCAGTCCCTATAGCGGGAGAAGCACCGGGGAGCTGTTTTTT. Protein sequence: CASSPYSGRSTGELFF.

This chain links TRBV2 with TRBJ2-1, with D unresolved. CDR1 is SNHLY and CDR2 is FYNNEI in the germline V gene. V shed 6 bases and J shed 8 bases, with 11 bases lying between them. This CDR3 comprises 12 residues. The CDR3 DNA sequence: TGTGCCAGCAGGGGAACGTTGGATGAGCAGTTCTTC. Residues: CASRGTLDEQFF.

The chain employs TRBV5-1 and TRBJ2-7, with 7 nucleotides matching TRBD2. V lost 3 bases, J lost 2 bases, and 8 bases stayed unmatched. The CDR3 is 15 amino acids. Germline CDR1 reads SGHRS; CDR2 reads YFSETQ. CDR3: CASSSELASAYEQYF. As DNA, the CDR3 is TGCGCCAGCAGCTCGGAACTAGCGTCCGCCTACGAGCAGTACTTC.

This chain uses TRBV19 with TRBJ1-1; 7 bases fit TRBD1. Trimming at V came to 1 base and at J to 6 bases, leaving 14 bases not matched to a gene. The CDR3 is 17 residues long. CDR1 and CDR2 (germline): LNHDA, SQIVND (reference sequence). CDR3 nucleotide sequence: TGTGCCAGTAGTATAGGAAAGGGGGCGAAGGCCCATGCTGAAGCTTTCTTT. As protein: CASSIGKGAKAHAEAFF.

The gene calls are TRBV5-1 and TRBJ2-3; TRBD1 is a possible D gene (5 bases). CDR3 length: 14 amino acids. Trimming left V 3 bases short and J 2 bases short, with 10 bases between. CDR1 SGHRS and CDR2 YFSETQ come from the germline V gene. The CDR3, as DNA: TGCGCCAGCAGCTACGACAGCCCCACAGATACGCAGTATTTT. Amino acid sequence: CASSYDSPTDTQYF.

The chain links TRBV28 to TRBJ2-3; TRBD2 aligns across 7 bases. With V trimmed by 3 bases and J by 2 bases, 8 bases remained unmatched. CDR1 MDHEN and CDR2 SYDVKM come from the germline V gene. CDR3 length: 16 residues. This CDR3 is CASSFSGGIHTDTQYF. CDR3 in DNA: TGTGCCAGCAGTTTTTCCGGGGGGATCCACACAGATACGCAGTATTTT.

V and J are TRBV7-9 and TRBJ1-2; D is ambiguous. Germline V lookup: CDR1 SEHNR, CDR2 FQNEAQ (reference sequence). Trimming pared 4 bases from V and 8 bases from J, leaving 14 bases between. The CDR3 spans 13 residues. CDR3 amino acids: CASSSHVREGYTF. Written as DNA, the CDR3 is TGTGCCAGCAGCTCCCATGTCCGTGAGGGCTACACCTTC.

This clone was counted once. V is TRBV5-8 and J is TRBJ1-2; 7 bases map to TRBD1. Germline V lookup: CDR1 SGHTS, CDR2 YDEGEE. V lost 2 bases and J lost 7; bases outside the gene matches: 8. The CDR3 loop spans 14 amino acids. The CDR3 here is CASSFNTGAGGYTF. In nucleotides, the CDR3 is TGTGCCAGCAGCTTCAATACAGGGGCCGGTGGCTACACCTTC.

This clone has only one observation. The chain combines TRBV9 with TRBJ2-3; 11 positions agree with TRBD2. Germline values: CDR1 SGDLS, CDR2 YYNGEE. J gave up 4 bases and V 4 bases, and 8 bases lay outside the gene matches. This CDR3 is built from 16 residues. The CDR3 region has the DNA TGTGCCAGCAGCTTTATACTAGCGGGAGTGGCAGATACGCAGTATTTT. It specifies CASSFILAGVADTQYF.

The chain links TRBV15 to TRBJ1-2, with TRBD1 as a possible D gene (5 bases). V was trimmed by 3 bases and J by 3 bases, leaving 14 bases between them. Germline V gene data show CDR1 as LNHNV and CDR2 as YYDKDF (reference sequence). The CDR3 is made up of 15 amino acids. The CDR3: CATSRGRGVDYGYTF. The DNA for the CDR3 is TGTGCCACCAGCAGGGGAAGAGGGGTAGACTATGGCTACACCTTC.

The chain has TRBV28 and TRBJ2-7; D uncertain. This CDR3 spans 13 amino acids. V was trimmed by 3 bases and J by 3 bases, leaving 9 bases between them. Germline CDR1 MDHEN, CDR2 SYDVKM. This CDR3 is CASSLRLYYEQYF. DNA of the CDR3: TGTGCCAGCAGTTTGCGGCTGTACTACGAGCAGTACTTC.

The V call is TRBV7-9, the J call TRBJ2-7, with TRBD2 matching 12 bases. After removal of 2 bases from V and 7 bases from J, the junction contained 3 bases not matched to a gene. There are 14 residues in the CDR3. CDR1 SEHNR and CDR2 FQNEAQ come from the germline V gene (reference sequence). CDR3 residues: CASSLNGLAGEQYF. As DNA, the CDR3 is TGTGCCAGCAGCTTAAATGGACTAGCGGGAGAGCAGTACTTC.

V usage is TRBV12-5 and J usage is TRBJ1-1, with 11 bases fitting TRBD1. Unmatched junction bases numbered 9, after V lost 2 bases and J lost 1 base. Germline-derived CDR1 and CDR2 are LGHNT and FRNRAP. The CDR3 extends over 18 amino acids. CDR3: CASGLMLGQGARNTEAFF. DNA of the CDR3: TGTGCTAGTGGTTTGATGCTTGGACAGGGGGCCAGGAACACTGAAGCTTTCTTT.

The genes are TRBV9 and TRBJ2-6, with D perhaps TRBD2 (5 bases). The CDR3 length is 18 residues. The germline V gene encodes CDR1 SGDLS and CDR2 YYNGEE. Trimming cost V 0 bases and J 0 bases, with 13 bases left between them. This CDR3 is CASSVAKDLRSGANVLTF. In DNA form, the CDR3 reads TGTGCCAGCAGCGTAGCGAAGGACTTACGCTCTGGGGCCAACGTCCTGACTTTC. Full variable domain (outside the CDR3, taken from reference TRBV9 and TRBJ2-6): DSGVTQTPKHLITATGQRVTLRCSPRSGDLSVYWYQQSLDQGLQFLIQYYNGEERAKGNILERFSAQQFPDLHSELNLSSLELGDSALYFCASSVAKDLRSGANVLTFGAGSRLTVL.

The chain uses TRBV6-5 and TRBJ2-1; perhaps TRBD2 as D (5 bases). The length of the CDR3 is 14 residues. Trimming removed 6 bases at V and 3 bases at J, with 12 bases between. Germline-derived CDR1 and CDR2 are MNHEY and SVGAGI. The CDR3 DNA follows: TGTGCCAGCAGGAGGCAACGGGACTACAATGAGCAGTTCTTC. Protein product: CASRRQRDYNEQFF.

The gene calls are TRBV18 and TRBJ2-5, with D uncertain. The J call is in doubt because the DNA end fits TRBJ2-7 better. CDR1 and CDR2 (germline): KGHSH, LQKENI. The length of the CDR3 is 15 residues. CDR3 sequence: CASSPGREQIYEQYF. CDR3 bases: TGTGCCAGCTCACCTGGAAGAGAACAGATTTACGAGCAGTACTTC.

This CDR3 is CASSGTGPQRLAMNEQFF. CDR3 DNA: TGTGCCAGCAGCGGGACAGGCCCCCAGAGACTAGCGATGAATGAGCAGTTCTTC. This chain joins TRBV28 and TRBJ2-1; either TRBD1 or TRBD2 may supply D (8 bases each). This CDR3 is built from 18 residues. V was shortened by 6 bases and J by 7 bases, with 28 bases between the two germline ends. Germline V gene data show CDR1 as MDHEN and CDR2 as SYDVKM. The full variable domain, completed using reference TRBV28 and TRBJ2-1, is DVKVTQSSRYLVKRTGEKVFLECVQDMDHENMFWYRQDPGLGLRLIYFSYDVKMKEKGDIPEGYSVSREKKERFSLILESASTNQTSMYLCASSGTGPQRLAMNEQFFGPGTRLTVL.

The chain is built from TRBV5-1 and TRBJ1-3, with no clear D. Germline V gene data show CDR1 as SGHRS and CDR2 as YFSETQ. Trimming left V 4 bases short and J 0 bases short, with 14 bases between. This CDR3 region has 16 residues. The CDR3 loop is CASSKAGPSSGNTIYF. CDR3 coding DNA: TGCGCCAGCAGCAAGGCCGGGCCGAGCTCTGGAAACACCATATATTTT.

The V gene is TRBV19, the J gene TRBJ1-5; the match to TRBD1 covers 7 bases. In germline, CDR1 is LNHDA, CDR2 SQIVND (reference sequence). Germline trimming cut 6 bases from V and 1 base from J; bases unmatched to any gene: 3. The CDR3 is 14 amino acids. In nucleotides, the CDR3 is TGTGCCAGTAGCGGGACAGCAAGCAATCAGCCCCAGCATTTT. Protein sequence: CASSGTASNQPQHF.

V is TRBV7-6 and J is TRBJ2-7, with 7 bases aligning to TRBD2. CDR3 length: 16 amino acids. CDR1 is SGHVS, CDR2 FNYEAQ, per germline. V gave up 3 bases and J gave up 0 bases; unmatched junction bases: 8. Here the CDR3 reads CASSLNSGVSSYEQYF. DNA of the CDR3: TGTGCCAGCAGCTTGAACAGCGGGGTGAGCTCCTACGAGCAGTACTTC.

The chain has TRBV5-5 and TRBJ2-7; the D gene is possibly TRBD1 (6 bases). CDR3 length equals 16 residues. V was clipped by 1 base and J by 0 bases, with 14 bases between them. Germline V gives CDR1 SGHKS, CDR2 YYEKEE (reference sequence). The CDR3 nucleotides read TGTGCCAGCAGCTTGAACCATGGACAGAGCTCCTACGAGCAGTACTTC. It is translated as CASSLNHGQSSYEQYF.

The V call is TRBV2, the J call TRBJ1-1; possibly TRBD1 for D (6 bases). The CDR3 length is 14 residues. Germline CDR1 and CDR2: SNHLY and FYNNEI. V was shortened by 7 bases and J by 3 bases, with 15 bases between the two germline ends. DNA for the CDR3: TGTGCCAGCATCGCAGGGGTCGGGGACACTGAAGCTTTCTTT. Its protein product is CASIAGVGDTEAFF.

J is TRBJ1-4 and V is TRBV29-1; D call uncertain. Germline CDR1 reads SQVTM; CDR2 reads ANQGSEA. CDR3 length: 14 amino acids. V was trimmed by 3 bases and J by 7 bases, leaving 15 bases between them. CDR3 sequence (DNA): TGCAGCGTTGAGTCCCGTGGGGTCCCTGAAAAACTGTTTTTT. It yields the protein CSVESRGVPEKLFF.

The V gene is TRBV7-2, the J gene TRBJ2-1, with 11 nucleotides matching TRBD2. Trimming removed 4 bases from V and 9 bases from J; junction bases left unmatched: 5. The CDR3 contains 14 residues. Germline V gene lookup returns CDR1 SGHTA and CDR2 FQGNSA. The CDR3 DNA sequence: TGTGCCAGCAGCTCCTTAGCGGGAGGGGGTGAGCAGTTCTTC. Translated, it gives CASSSLAGGGEQFF.

V is TRBV10-2 and J is TRBJ1-5; D ambiguous. V was pared by 2 bases and J by 9 bases, with 11 bases between. Per germline, CDR1 WSHSY and CDR2 SAAADI. The length of the CDR3 is 13 residues. CDR3 nucleotide sequence: TGCGCCAGCAGTGAGGTGGCGGAAGGGCCCCAGCATTTT. Encoded protein: CASSEVAEGPQHF.